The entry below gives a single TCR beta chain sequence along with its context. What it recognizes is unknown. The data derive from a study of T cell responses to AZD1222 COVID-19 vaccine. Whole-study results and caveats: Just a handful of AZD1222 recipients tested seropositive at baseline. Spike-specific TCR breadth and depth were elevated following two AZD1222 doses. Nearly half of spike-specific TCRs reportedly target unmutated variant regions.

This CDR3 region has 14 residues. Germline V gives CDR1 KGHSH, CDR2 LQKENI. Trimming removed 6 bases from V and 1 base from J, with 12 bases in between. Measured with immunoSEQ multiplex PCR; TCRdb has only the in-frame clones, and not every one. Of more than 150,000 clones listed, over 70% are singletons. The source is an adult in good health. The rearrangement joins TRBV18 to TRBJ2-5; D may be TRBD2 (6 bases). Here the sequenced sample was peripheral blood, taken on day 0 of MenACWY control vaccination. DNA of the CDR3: TGTGCCAGCTCTCCGGTCGGGGGCCAAGAGACCCAGTACTTC. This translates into CASSPVGGQETQYF.